In its sample, the clone carrying this TCR beta chain was seen a few times. Antigen unknown. This entry is derived from a study of T cell repertoires in cytomegalovirus infection. Overall study context: It was the public TCR beta signatures that indicated both CMV infection and matching HLA type.

TCRdb ran MiXCR on the reads and lists one entry per CDR3 protein. In the table there are about 250,000 distinct CDR3 sequences, around 15% of which are singletons. General study findings and limits: Identification of carriers of CMV plus the relevant HLA was achieved through cumulative public TCR beta family frequency. Ex vivo, HLA-C-restricted CMV-specific TCR beta clonotypes prevailed over the rest of the response.

This CDR3 contains 17 residues. CDR1 is SNHLY, CDR2 FYNNEI, per germline. Trimming removed 4 bases at V and 4 bases at J, with 19 bases between. The TCR was taken from a human donor in good health (CMV status not recorded). Some clones in this sample may be carry-over from other donors' samples. The chain combines TRBV2 with TRBJ2-2; D is possibly TRBD1 or TRBD2 (5 bases each). Sequencing was done on a sample of CD8+ T cells from PBMCs. The CDR3 loop is CASSARRVDSATGELFF. DNA of the CDR3: TGTGCCAGCAGTGCCAGGCGGGTCGACAGCGCCACCGGGGAGCTGTTTTTT.